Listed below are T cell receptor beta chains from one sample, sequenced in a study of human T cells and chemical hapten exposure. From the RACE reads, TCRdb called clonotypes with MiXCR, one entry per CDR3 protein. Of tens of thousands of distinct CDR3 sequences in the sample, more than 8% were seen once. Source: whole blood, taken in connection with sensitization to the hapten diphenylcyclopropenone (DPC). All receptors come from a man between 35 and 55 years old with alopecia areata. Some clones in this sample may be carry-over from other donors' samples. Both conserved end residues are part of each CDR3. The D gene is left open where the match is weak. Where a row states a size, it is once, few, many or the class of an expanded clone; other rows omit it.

cdr3_nt: TGTGCCAGCAGTTTTCGAGGACAGGGGTTGTTCGAGCAGTACTTC
cdr3_aa: CASSFRGQGLFEQYF
clone_size: .
j_call: TRBJ2-7
d_call: TRBD1
v_call: TRBV12-3/TRBV12-4

cdr3_nt: TGTGCCAGCACTAACGGACTAGTTAACAATGAGCAGTTCTTC
cdr3_aa: CASTNGLVNNEQFF
clone_size: few
j_call: TRBJ2-1
d_call: TRBD2
v_call: TRBV12-3/TRBV12-4

cdr3_nt: TGTGCCAGCAGCCAAGATTGGGGGCGTCGAGAGACCCAGTACTTC
cdr3_aa: CASSQDWGRRETQYF
clone_size: few
j_call: TRBJ2-5
d_call: .
v_call: TRBV14

cdr3_nt: TGTGCCAGCAGCTTAGATCCTAGCGGAGGTCACAATGAGCAGTTCTTC
cdr3_aa: CASSLDPSGGHNEQFF
clone_size: many
j_call: TRBJ2-1
d_call: TRBD2
v_call: TRBV7-6

cdr3_nt: TGTGCCAGCAGCCGGCCTAGCGGGGGCGCGAACACCGGGGAGCTGTTTTTT
cdr3_aa: CASSRPSGGANTGELFF
clone_size: .
j_call: TRBJ2-2
d_call: TRBD2
v_call: TRBV7-2

cdr3_nt: TGTGCCACCAGGAACAGGGACCAAGAGACCCAGTACTTC
cdr3_aa: CATRNRDQETQYF
clone_size: .
j_call: TRBJ2-5
d_call: .
v_call: TRBV19

cdr3_nt: TGTGCCAGCAGTTTAACGGGGACAGGGCTCTTTTCACCCCTCCACTTT
cdr3_aa: CASSLTGTGLFSPLHF
clone_size: .
j_call: TRBJ1-6
d_call: TRBD1
v_call: TRBV28

cdr3_nt: TGTGCCAGCAGGGGCTCACTTTTGGGAGGGCCGGGGAATGAGCAGTTCTTC
cdr3_aa: CASRGSLLGGPGNEQFF
clone_size: few
j_call: TRBJ2-1
d_call: TRBD2
v_call: TRBV2

cdr3_nt: TGTGCCAGCAGTGTTACCTACAATGAGCAGTTCTTC
cdr3_aa: CASSVTYNEQFF
clone_size: many
j_call: TRBJ2-1
d_call: .
v_call: TRBV28

cdr3_nt: TGTGCCAGCAGCTTAGGTGAGGGCTACGAGCAGTACTTC
cdr3_aa: CASSLGEGYEQYF
clone_size: few
j_call: TRBJ2-7
d_call: .
v_call: TRBV7-8

cdr3_nt: TGCGCCAGCAGTGAGGGCCGGGACACTGTAATCTACGAGCAGTACTTC
cdr3_aa: CASSEGRDTVIYEQYF
clone_size: many
j_call: TRBJ2-7
d_call: .
v_call: TRBV10-2

cdr3_nt: TGCAGTGCTACCCGGACAGGGGGTTTTCAGTACTTC
cdr3_aa: CSATRTGGFQYF
clone_size: few
j_call: TRBJ2-7
d_call: TRBD1
v_call: TRBV20-1

cdr3_nt: TGTGCCAGCAGCTTACTCAGGGCGGCACACAATGAGCAGTTCTTC
cdr3_aa: CASSLLRAAHNEQFF
clone_size: few
j_call: TRBJ2-1
d_call: .
v_call: TRBV11-1

cdr3_nt: TGTGCCAGCAGTATGGGAGACGGAGACATGAACACTGAAGCTTTCTTT
cdr3_aa: CASSMGDGDMNTEAFF
clone_size: many
j_call: TRBJ1-1
d_call: .
v_call: TRBV6-5

cdr3_nt: TGTGCCAGCAGTCAAGGACAGCTTGAAGCTTTCTTT
cdr3_aa: CASSQGQLEAFF
clone_size: many
j_call: TRBJ1-1
d_call: .
v_call: TRBV7-8

cdr3_nt: TGCAGTGCTAGAGATTACAGGTCGGGGGAGCAGTACTTC
cdr3_aa: CSARDYRSGEQYF
clone_size: many
j_call: TRBJ2-7
d_call: .
v_call: TRBV20-1

cdr3_nt: TGCAGTGCTAAGACAGGGGGCGAAATTCGGAATTCACCCCTCCACTTT
cdr3_aa: CSAKTGGEIRNSPLHF
clone_size: .
j_call: TRBJ1-6
d_call: TRBD1
v_call: TRBV20-1

cdr3_nt: TGTGCCAGCAGGTCAAGGACAGGAACTGAAAACACCATATATTTT
cdr3_aa: CASRSRTGTENTIYF
clone_size: few
j_call: TRBJ1-3
d_call: TRBD1
v_call: TRBV12-3/TRBV12-4

cdr3_nt: TGCAGTGCTAGACCTGGACAGGCCTATAATTCACCCCTCCACTTT
cdr3_aa: CSARPGQAYNSPLHF
clone_size: .
j_call: TRBJ1-6
d_call: TRBD1
v_call: TRBV20-1

cdr3_nt: TGCAGTGCTGAGCCTCTAGCGGGTCCCGGGACTAATGAAAAACTGTTTTTT
cdr3_aa: CSAEPLAGPGTNEKLFF
clone_size: .
j_call: TRBJ1-4
d_call: .
v_call: TRBV20-1

cdr3_nt: TGTGCCAGCAGCCGTGGACCCCTGGGCACTGAAGCTTTCTTT
cdr3_aa: CASSRGPLGTEAFF
clone_size: few
j_call: TRBJ1-1
d_call: .
v_call: TRBV5-5

cdr3_nt: TGTGCCAGCAGTTCCCACAGGGATCCCTATGGCTACACCTTC
cdr3_aa: CASSSHRDPYGYTF
clone_size: many
j_call: TRBJ1-2
d_call: .
v_call: TRBV28

cdr3_nt: TGTGCCAGTACTGACTTGGGCGGCAATGAGCAGTTCTTC
cdr3_aa: CASTDLGGNEQFF
clone_size: .
j_call: TRBJ2-1
d_call: .
v_call: TRBV27

cdr3_nt: TGTGCCAGCAGCCACTTGGGACAGGTCTACACCGGGGAGCTGTTTTTT
cdr3_aa: CASSHLGQVYTGELFF
clone_size: few
j_call: TRBJ2-2
d_call: TRBD1
v_call: TRBV3-1

cdr3_nt: TGTGCCAGCAGGCCTAGCGGAAACACCGGGGAGCTGTTTTTT
cdr3_aa: CASRPSGNTGELFF
clone_size: .
j_call: TRBJ2-2
d_call: TRBD2
v_call: TRBV7-2

cdr3_nt: TGTGCCAGTAGTACTCGAACCGGGACAGGGAAAGGAGATACGCAGTATTTT
cdr3_aa: CASSTRTGTGKGDTQYF
clone_size: once
j_call: TRBJ2-3
d_call: TRBD1
v_call: TRBV19

cdr3_nt: TGCAGTGCTAGAGATCCAACGCGGGACAGGGGATCTGACTCTGGAAACACCATATATTTT
cdr3_aa: CSARDPTRDRGSDSGNTIYF
clone_size: .
j_call: TRBJ1-3
d_call: TRBD1
v_call: TRBV20-1

cdr3_nt: TGCGCCAGCAGCCAAGAAACCGGCGAGAAGGGCGACGAGCAGTACTTC
cdr3_aa: CASSQETGEKGDEQYF
clone_size: many
j_call: TRBJ2-7
d_call: .
v_call: TRBV4-1

cdr3_nt: TGTGCCAGCAGCTCGGGACACAGGCCGAACACTGAAGCTTTCTTT
cdr3_aa: CASSSGHRPNTEAFF
clone_size: many
j_call: TRBJ1-1
d_call: .
v_call: TRBV7-8

cdr3_nt: TGCAGCGTCCGAGAGGGAGGAGTTGGTGGCTACACCTTC
cdr3_aa: CSVREGGVGGYTF
clone_size: few
j_call: TRBJ1-2
d_call: .
v_call: TRBV29-1

cdr3_nt: TGTGCCAGCAGTTACGACCGAAGGGGTATCCCCCAAGAGACCCAGTACTTC
cdr3_aa: CASSYDRRGIPQETQYF
clone_size: .
j_call: TRBJ2-5
d_call: .
v_call: TRBV6-5

cdr3_nt: TGTGCCGCGTCTACAGGTCCCATGAACACTGAAGCTTTCTTT
cdr3_aa: CAASTGPMNTEAFF
clone_size: .
j_call: TRBJ1-1
d_call: .
v_call: TRBV10-3